The source of this TCR beta chain is a study of blood T cell repertoires in COVID-19. Study summary: The samples span acute and convalescent COVID-19 from the United States, Italy and Spain. T cells, B-cell-depleted T cells, or PBMCs provided the cDNA or gDNA that served as material.

Clones were sequenced by immunoSEQ multiplex PCR, and TCRdb holds only the in-frame ones, with some missing. The table records approximately 500,000 clones, about 88% of them present only once. The sample was peripheral blood. The receptor was isolated from a man between 18 and 29 years old with COVID-19, enrolled during active disease.

The DNA for the CDR3 is TGTGCCAGCAGCTTAACCCGAAGAGCGGGGGGCACCTACGAGCAGTACTTC. Translation: CASSLTRRAGGTYEQYF. The chain is built from TRBV13 and TRBJ2-7; TRBD2 matches 9 bases. This CDR3 is built from 17 residues. CDR1 is PRHDT, CDR2 FYEKMQ, per germline (reference sequence). V was pared by 2 bases and J by 2 bases, with 10 bases of the junction left unmatched.